Sequencing of this T cell receptor beta chain was carried out in a study of OX40 agonist ivuxolimab in advanced cancers. The assay was immunoSEQ multiplex PCR, and TCRdb's table has in-frame clones only and misses some. The profile shows 55,000 to 65,000 clones, 80% to 90% of them singletons. The length of the CDR3 is 13 residues. Trimming cost V 2 bases and J 1 base, with 5 bases left between them. The germline gives CDR1 ENHRY, CDR2 SYGVKD. Source: CD4+ or CD8+ T cells sorted from blood, taken in a trial of the OX40 agonist ivuxolimab. The V and J genes are TRBV10-3 and TRBJ1-1; no clear D. The receptor was isolated from an adult with an advanced solid tumor such as melanoma, head and neck, liver or kidney cancer. This chain's CDR3 is CAISETANTEAFF. CDR3 DNA: TGTGCCATCAGTGAGACAGCGAACACTGAAGCTTTCTTT.